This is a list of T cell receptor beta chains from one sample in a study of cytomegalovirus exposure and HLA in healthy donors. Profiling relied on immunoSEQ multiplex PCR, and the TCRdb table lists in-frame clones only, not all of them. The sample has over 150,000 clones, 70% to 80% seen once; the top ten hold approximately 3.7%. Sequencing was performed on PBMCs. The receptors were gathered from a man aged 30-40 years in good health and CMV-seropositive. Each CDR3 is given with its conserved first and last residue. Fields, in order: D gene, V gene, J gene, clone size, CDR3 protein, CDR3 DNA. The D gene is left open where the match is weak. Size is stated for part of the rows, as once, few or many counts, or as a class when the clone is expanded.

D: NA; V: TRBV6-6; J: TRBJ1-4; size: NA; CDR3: CASSYWGGEKLFF; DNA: TGTGCCAGCAGTTATTGGGGCGGCGAAAAACTGTTTTTT
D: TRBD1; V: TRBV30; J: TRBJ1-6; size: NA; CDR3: CAWSPGTANSPLHF; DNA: TGTGCCTGGAGCCCCGGGACAGCAAATTCACCCCTCCACTTT
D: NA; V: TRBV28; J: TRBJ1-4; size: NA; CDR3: CASRPPSAGGHYEKLFF; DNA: TGTGCCAGCAGGCCTCCCTCCGCGGGGGGCCATTATGAAAAACTGTTTTTT
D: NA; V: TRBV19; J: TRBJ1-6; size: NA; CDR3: CASSATIWAGSYNSPLHF; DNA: TGTGCCAGTAGTGCCACGATCTGGGCGGGCTCCTATAATTCACCCCTCCACTTT
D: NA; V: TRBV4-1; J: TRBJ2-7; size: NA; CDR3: CASSHRQRSSSYEQYF; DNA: TGCGCCAGCAGCCACAGACAGCGTTCCTCTTCCTACGAGCAGTACTTC
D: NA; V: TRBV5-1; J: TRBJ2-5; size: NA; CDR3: CASSLSGGGQETQYF; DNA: TGCGCCAGCAGCTTGTCAGGGGGAGGCCAAGAGACCCAGTACTTC
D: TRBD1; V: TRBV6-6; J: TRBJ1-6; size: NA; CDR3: CASSPRGQNSPLHF; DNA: TGTGCCAGCAGCCCCAGGGGGCAAAATTCACCCCTCCACTTT
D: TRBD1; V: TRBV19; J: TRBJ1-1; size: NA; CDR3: CASSLFTGGWTEAFF; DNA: TGTGCCAGTAGTCTTTTTACAGGGGGATGGACTGAAGCTTTCTTT
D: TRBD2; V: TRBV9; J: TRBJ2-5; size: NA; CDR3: CASSVGRGALPWETQYF; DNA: TGTGCCAGCAGCGTAGGGCGGGGGGCTCTGCCATGGGAGACCCAGTACTTC
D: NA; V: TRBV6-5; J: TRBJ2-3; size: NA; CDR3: CASSLAETSTDTQYF; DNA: TGTGCCAGCAGCCTAGCCGAAACTAGCACAGATACGCAGTATTTT
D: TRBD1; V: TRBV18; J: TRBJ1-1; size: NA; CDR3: CASSPAGQHTEAFF; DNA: TGTGCCAGCTCACCAGCGGGACAGCACACTGAAGCTTTCTTT
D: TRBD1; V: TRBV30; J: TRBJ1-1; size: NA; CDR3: CAWSLQGTEAFF; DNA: TGTGCCTGGAGTTTACAGGGGACTGAAGCTTTCTTT
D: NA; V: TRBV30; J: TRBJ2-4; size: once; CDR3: CAWENPLAKNIQYF; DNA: TGTGCCTGGGAGAATCCTCTAGCCAAAAACATTCAGTACTTC
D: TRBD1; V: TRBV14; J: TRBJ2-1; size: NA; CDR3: CASSQEGTGGPYNEQFF; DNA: TGTGCCAGCAGCCAAGAAGGGACAGGGGGACCCTACAATGAGCAGTTCTTC
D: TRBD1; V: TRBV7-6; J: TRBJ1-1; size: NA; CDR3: CASSQPTGRTEAFF; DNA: TGTGCCAGCAGCCAGCCGACAGGGAGGACTGAAGCTTTCTTT
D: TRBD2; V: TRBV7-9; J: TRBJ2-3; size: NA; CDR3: CASSPGTSADTQYF; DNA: TGTGCCAGCAGCCCCGGGACTAGTGCAGATACGCAGTATTTT
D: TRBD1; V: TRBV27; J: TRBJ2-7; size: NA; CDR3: CASSRRQGEQYF; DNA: TGTGCCAGCAGTAGACGACAGGGCGAGCAGTACTTC
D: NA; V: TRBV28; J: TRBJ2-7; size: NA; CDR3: CASKTGARNEQYF; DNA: TGTGCCAGCAAGACAGGTGCGAGAAACGAGCAGTACTTC
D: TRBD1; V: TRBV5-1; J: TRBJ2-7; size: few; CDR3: CASRETGGAEQYF; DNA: TGCGCCAGCAGGGAGACAGGGGGCGCCGAGCAGTACTTC
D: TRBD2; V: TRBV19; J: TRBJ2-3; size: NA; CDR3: CASSISPGASGGDTQYF; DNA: TGTGCCAGTAGTATCTCCCCGGGGGCTAGCGGGGGAGATACGCAGTATTTT
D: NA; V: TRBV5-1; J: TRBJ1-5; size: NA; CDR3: CASSLGGESGNQPQHF; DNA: TGCGCCAGCAGCTTGGGCGGGGAGTCGGGCAATCAGCCCCAGCATTTT
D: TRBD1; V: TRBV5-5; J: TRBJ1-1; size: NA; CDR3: CASSPRPGTGTNTEAFF; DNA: TGTGCCAGCAGCCCCCGTCCCGGGACAGGGACGAACACTGAAGCTTTCTTT
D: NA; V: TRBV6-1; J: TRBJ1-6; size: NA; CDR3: CASSEARARASSYNSPLHF; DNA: TGTGCCAGCAGTGAAGCGAGGGCGCGGGCAAGCTCCTATAATTCACCCCTCCACTTT
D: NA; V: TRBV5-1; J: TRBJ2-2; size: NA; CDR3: CASRGGQNTGELFF; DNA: TGCGCCAGCAGGGGTGGGCAGAACACCGGGGAGCTGTTTTTT
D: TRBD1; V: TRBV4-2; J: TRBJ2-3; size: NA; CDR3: CASSQDRGTQYF; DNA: TGTGCCAGCAGCCAGGACAGGGGGACGCAGTATTTT
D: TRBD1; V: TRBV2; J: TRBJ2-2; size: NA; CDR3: CASTLTGTGELFF; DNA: TGTGCCAGCACTTTGACAGGGACCGGGGAGCTGTTTTTT
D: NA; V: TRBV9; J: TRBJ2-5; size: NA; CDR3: CASSVAQGPETQYF; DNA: TGTGCCAGCAGCGTAGCGCAGGGCCCAGAGACCCAGTACTTC
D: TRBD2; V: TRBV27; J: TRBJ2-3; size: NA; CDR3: CASSRRTSGTDTQYF; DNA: TGTGCCAGCAGTCGACGGACTAGCGGCACAGATACGCAGTATTTT
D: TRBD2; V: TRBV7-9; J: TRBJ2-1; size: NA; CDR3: CASSFTGTSGVRDEQFF; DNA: TGTGCCAGCAGCTTCACCGGGACTAGCGGGGTTAGGGATGAGCAGTTCTTC
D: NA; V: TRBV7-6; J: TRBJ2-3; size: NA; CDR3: CASSFEGGGTDTQYF; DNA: TGTGCCAGCAGCTTCGAGGGCGGGGGCACAGATACGCAGTATTTT
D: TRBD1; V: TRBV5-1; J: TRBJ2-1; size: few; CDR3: CASSLGQGYNEQFF; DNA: TGCGCCAGCAGCTTGGGACAGGGATACAATGAGCAGTTCTTC
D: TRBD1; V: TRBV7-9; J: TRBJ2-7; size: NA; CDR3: CASSPRDRPFEEYF; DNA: TGTGCCAGCAGTCCCCGGGACAGGCCCTTTGAGGAGTACTTC
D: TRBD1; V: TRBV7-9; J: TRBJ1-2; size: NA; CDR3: CASSPDRSYYGYTF; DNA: TGTGCCAGCAGCCCGGACAGGAGCTACTATGGCTACACCTTC
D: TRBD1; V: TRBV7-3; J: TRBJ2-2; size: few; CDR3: CASSRTGGSTGELFF; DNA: TGTGCCAGCAGCCGTACAGGGGGCAGCACCGGGGAGCTGTTTTTT
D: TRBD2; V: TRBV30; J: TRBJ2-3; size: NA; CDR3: CAWTGTSGNTDTQYF; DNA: TGTGCCTGGACCGGGACTAGCGGGAACACAGATACGCAGTATTTT
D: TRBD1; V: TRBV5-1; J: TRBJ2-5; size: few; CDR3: CASSLQTGEETQYF; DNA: TGCGCCAGCAGCTTGCAGACAGGGGAAGAGACCCAGTACTTC
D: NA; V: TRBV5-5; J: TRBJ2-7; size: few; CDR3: CASSFGWGGIYEQYF; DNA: TGTGCCAGCAGCTTCGGGTGGGGAGGTATCTACGAGCAGTACTTC
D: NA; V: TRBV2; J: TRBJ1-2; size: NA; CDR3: CASTRDSPYGYTF; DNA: TGTGCCAGCACTCGTGACAGTCCTTATGGCTACACCTTC
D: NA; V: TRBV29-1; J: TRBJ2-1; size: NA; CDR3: CSAGGSEQFF; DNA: TGCAGCGCTGGAGGGAGTGAGCAGTTCTTC
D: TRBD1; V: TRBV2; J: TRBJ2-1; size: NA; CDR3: CASRGQGAGEQFF; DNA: TGTGCCAGCAGGGGACAGGGGGCGGGTGAGCAGTTCTTC
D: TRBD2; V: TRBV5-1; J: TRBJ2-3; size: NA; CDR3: CASSLEPLAGGTDTQYF; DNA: TGCGCCAGCAGCTTGGAGCCCCTAGCGGGGGGCACAGATACGCAGTATTTT
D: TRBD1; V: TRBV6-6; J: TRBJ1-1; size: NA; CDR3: CASSYTTGAIEAFF; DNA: TGTGCCAGCAGTTACACGACAGGGGCGATTGAAGCTTTCTTT
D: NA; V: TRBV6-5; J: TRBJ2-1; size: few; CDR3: CASRDGSSYNEQFF; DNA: TGTGCCAGCAGAGACGGGAGCTCCTACAATGAGCAGTTCTTC
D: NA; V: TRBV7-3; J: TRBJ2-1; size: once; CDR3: CASSLIRPLTLTYNEQFF; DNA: TGTGCCAGCAGCTTAATTCGCCCCCTGACACTCACCTACAATGAGCAGTTCTTC
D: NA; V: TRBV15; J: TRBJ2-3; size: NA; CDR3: CATSSSTTPTDTQYF; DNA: TGTGCCACCAGCAGTTCCACGACACCCACAGATACGCAGTATTTT
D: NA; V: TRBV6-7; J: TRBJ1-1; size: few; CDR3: CASIRGFGTEAFF; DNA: TGTGCCAGCATACGGGGGTTCGGGACTGAAGCTTTCTTT
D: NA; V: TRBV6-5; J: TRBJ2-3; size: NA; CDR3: CASSATGRWTDTQYF; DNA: TGTGCCAGCAGCGCGACAGGGAGGTGGACAGATACGCAGTATTTT
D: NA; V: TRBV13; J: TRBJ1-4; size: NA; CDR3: CASSNSDRWRNEKLFF; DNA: TGTGCCAGCAGCAATTCCGACAGGTGGAGGAATGAAAAACTGTTTTTT
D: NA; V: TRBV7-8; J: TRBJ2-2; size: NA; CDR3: CASSLAPGDTGELFF; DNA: TGTGCCAGCAGCTTAGCCCCAGGGGACACCGGGGAGCTGTTTTTT
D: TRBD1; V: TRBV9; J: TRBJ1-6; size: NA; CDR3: CASSVTGQGSSPLHF; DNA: TGTGCCAGCAGCGTAACGGGACAGGGTTCTTCACCCCTCCACTTT
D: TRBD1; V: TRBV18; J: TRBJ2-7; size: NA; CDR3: CASSPGTGDYEQYF; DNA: TGTGCCAGCTCACCAGGGACAGGGGACTACGAGCAGTACTTC
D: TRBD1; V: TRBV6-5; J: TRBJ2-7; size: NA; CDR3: CASSYSGTAYEQYF; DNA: TGTGCCAGCAGTTACTCCGGGACAGCCTACGAGCAGTACTTC
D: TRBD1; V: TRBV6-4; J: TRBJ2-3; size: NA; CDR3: CASSDSRGGTGDTQYF; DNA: TGTGCCAGCAGTGACTCGAGAGGGGGCACGGGAGATACGCAGTATTTT
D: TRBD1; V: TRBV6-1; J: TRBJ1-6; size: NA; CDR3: CASSDGTGGSPLHF; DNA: TGTGCCAGCAGTGATGGGACAGGGGGATCACCCCTCCACTTT
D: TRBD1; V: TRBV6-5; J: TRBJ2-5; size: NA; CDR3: CASRRGQGAQTQYF; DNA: TGTGCCAGCAGGCGAGGACAGGGGGCACAGACCCAGTACTTC